Following are 9 T cell receptor beta chains from one sample sequenced in a study of OX40 agonist ivuxolimab in advanced cancers. Profiling relied on immunoSEQ multiplex PCR, and the TCRdb table lists in-frame clones only, not all of them. The sample has about 58,000 clones; 86% are singletons. Here the sequenced sample was CD4+ or CD8+ T cells sorted from blood, taken in a trial of the OX40 agonist ivuxolimab. These receptors all stem from an adult with an advanced solid tumor such as melanoma, head and neck, liver or kidney cancer.

CDR3 sequence (DNA): TGTGCCAGCAGCCCCGGGACAGGGGTCAATGAGCAGTTCTTC. Protein product: CASSPGTGVNEQFF. The chain couples TRBV2 to TRBJ2-1; 10 nucleotides align to TRBD1. V was pared by 6 bases and J by 6 bases, with 5 bases of the junction left unmatched. Germline CDR1 SNHLY, CDR2 FYNNEI. The CDR3 length is 14 residues.

The chain employs TRBV2 and TRBJ1-2, with a weak D call TRBD1 (6 bases). CDR1 is SNHLY and CDR2 is FYNNEI in the germline V gene. V was shortened by 2 bases and J by 4 bases, with 11 bases between the two germline ends. CDR3 length: 14 amino acids. The CDR3 sequence is CASSEQGPIYGYTF. Written as DNA, the CDR3 is TGTGCCAGCAGTGAACAGGGGCCCATCTATGGCTACACCTTC.

The chain links TRBV19 to TRBJ1-1, with D uncertain. CDR3 length equals 16 residues. Per germline, CDR1 LNHDA and CDR2 SQIVND (reference sequence). Trimming removed 3 bases at V and 0 bases at J, with 14 bases between. This chain's CDR3 is CASSMPSGSMNTEAFF. DNA of the CDR3: TGTGCCAGTAGTATGCCATCCGGGTCCATGAACACTGAAGCTTTCTTT.

The chain links TRBV14 to TRBJ2-7; D may be TRBD1 (5 bases). Germline CDR1 SGHDN, CDR2 FVKESK. The CDR3 length is 14 residues. Trimming cost V 4 bases and J 3 bases, with 13 bases left between them. The CDR3 reads CASSRHRTYYEQYF. The CDR3 DNA sequence: TGTGCCAGCAGCCGGCACAGGACCTACTACGAGCAGTACTTC.

This chain links TRBV19 with TRBJ1-4; 9 bases are a match to TRBD1. In germline, CDR1 is LNHDA, CDR2 SQIVND (reference sequence). V shed 5 bases and J 6 bases; nucleotides not matched to a gene: 4. CDR3 length equals 14 residues. CDR3: CASSPGQGDEKLFF. As DNA, the CDR3 is TGTGCCAGTAGTCCGGGACAGGGCGATGAAAAACTGTTTTTT.

The chain combines TRBV7-2 with TRBJ2-3, with TRBD2 matching 11 bases. This CDR3 has 16 amino acids. Germline V gene data show CDR1 as SGHTA and CDR2 as FQGNSA. Unmatched junction bases numbered 9, after V lost 1 base and J lost 9 bases. CDR3 sequence (DNA): TGTGCCAGCAGCTTAGATTCTAGCGGGGGGCCACAGACGCAGTATTTT. Translation: CASSLDSSGGPQTQYF.

The V and J genes are TRBV18 and TRBJ2-5; D unresolved. V lost 2 bases to trimming and J lost 1 base, with 14 bases between them. Germline-derived CDR1 and CDR2 are KGHSH and LQKENI. The CDR3 length is 16 residues. CDR3 residues: CASSPESWAVQETQYF. CDR3 nucleotides: TGTGCCAGCTCACCAGAAAGTTGGGCAGTCCAAGAGACCCAGTACTTC. Using reference TRBV18 and TRBJ2-5 for the parts outside the CDR3, the full variable domain is NAGVMQNPRHLVRRRGQEARLRCSPMKGHSHVYWYRQLPEEGLKFMVYLQKENIIDESGMPKERFSAEFPKEGPSILRIQQVVRGDSAAYFCASSPESWAVQETQYFGPGTRLLVL.

The J gene is TRBJ1-1, the V gene TRBV6-5; no clear D gene. CDR1 and CDR2 from the germline V gene are MNHEY and SVGAGI. This CDR3 is 15 amino acids long. Trimming took 5 bases from V and 1 from J, leaving 14 bases between them. In nucleotides, the CDR3 is TGTGCCAGCAGTAAACCGTCGGACGGGAACACTGAAGCTTTCTTT. Amino acid sequence: CASSKPSDGNTEAFF.

The chain has TRBV19 and TRBJ1-6; D is ambiguous. Germline lookup yields CDR1 LNHDA and CDR2 SQIVND (reference sequence). V was trimmed by 3 bases and J by 4 bases, leaving 13 bases between them. The CDR3 is 16 residues long. The CDR3 DNA is TGTGCCAGTAGTATTGATGCTTTGGGGTATAATTCACCCCTCCACTTT. It codes for CASSIDALGYNSPLHF. Variable domain in full (rest from reference TRBV19 and TRBJ1-6): DGGITQSPKYLFRKEGQNVTLSCEQNLNHDAMYWYRQDPGQGLRLIYYSQIVNDFQKGDIAEGYSVSREKKESFPLTVTSAQKNPTAFYLCASSIDALGYNSPLHFGNGTRLTVT.